A selection of T cell receptor beta chains follows, all from one sample in a study of shared clonotypes between healthy human individuals. Generated by immunoSEQ multiplex PCR, the TCRdb table keeps only in-frame clones and is missing some. The table lists about 1.9 million clones, roughly 93% of them singletons. Sequenced input: naive CD8+ T cells from PBMCs. The receptors originated from a young man in good health. Some clones in this sample may be carry-over from other donors' samples. Both conserved end residues are part of each CDR3. Each record gives: J gene, V gene, CDR3 protein.

j_call: TRBJ2-1
v_call: TRBV7-9
cdr3_aa: CASSSTGTSGRADEQFF

j_call: TRBJ1-1
v_call: TRBV7-6
cdr3_aa: CARPGRGGMNTEAFF

j_call: TRBJ1-1
v_call: TRBV27
cdr3_aa: CASSLGTGTEAFF

j_call: TRBJ2-1
v_call: TRBV19
cdr3_aa: CASSIKGLAGGLYNEQFF

j_call: TRBJ2-1
v_call: TRBV7-9
cdr3_aa: CASSLAPNEQFF

j_call: TRBJ2-1
v_call: TRBV30
cdr3_aa: CAWSLASGTYNEQFF

j_call: TRBJ2-1
v_call: TRBV30
cdr3_aa: CAWSVLAGEQFF

j_call: TRBJ2-2
v_call: TRBV6-1
cdr3_aa: CASSVGLAVANTGELFF

j_call: TRBJ2-3
v_call: TRBV28
cdr3_aa: CASIKSGRNTDTQYF

j_call: TRBJ2-3
v_call: TRBV28
cdr3_aa: CASSPHRLGDTDTQYF

j_call: TRBJ1-5
v_call: TRBV19
cdr3_aa: CASHSSWAQHF

j_call: TRBJ2-4
v_call: TRBV9
cdr3_aa: CASSPGMDSQYF

j_call: TRBJ1-5
v_call: TRBV2
cdr3_aa: CASSEVIIPQGGNQPQHF

j_call: TRBJ2-1
v_call: TRBV7-9
cdr3_aa: CASISGTGWNEQFF

j_call: TRBJ1-1
v_call: TRBV27
cdr3_aa: CASTPGGRNTEAFF

j_call: TRBJ1-3
v_call: TRBV7-9
cdr3_aa: CASSLGGGSYGGNTIYF

j_call: TRBJ2-7
v_call: TRBV28
cdr3_aa: CASTPRSGTYEQYF

j_call: TRBJ2-7
v_call: TRBV5-1
cdr3_aa: CASIPGPSGGTYEQYF

j_call: TRBJ2-7
v_call: TRBV7-9
cdr3_aa: CASSQLAGGSHEQYF